This T cell receptor (beta chain) was retrieved from a study of shared clonotypes between healthy human individuals. Notes on this clone: What it binds is unknown.

Overall study findings and caveats: It was expected that sequencing depth would affect clonotype sharing among donors.

Trimming pared 11 bases from V and 1 base from J, leaving 13 bases between. Germline CDR1 is SNHLY and CDR2 is FYNNEI. CDR3 length: 13 amino acids. Researchers partitioned CD4+ cells into CD45RA+ naive and CD45RA-negative memory subsets. Libraries were prepared by immunoSEQ multiplex PCR; TCRdb keeps only in-frame clonotypes and omits some of them. The table has millions of clones, more than 90% seen once. This chain links TRBV2 with TRBJ2-3, with D hard to call. Specimen: naive CD4+ T cells sorted from blood. Subset given: CD45RA+ positively selected. This clonotype was obtained from a man between 18 and 29 years old in good health. CDR3 residues: CAFRTTGTDTQYF. The CDR3 nucleotides are TGTGCCTTCCGGACGACGGGCACAGATACGCAGTATTTT. The full variable domain, completed using reference TRBV2 and TRBJ2-3, is EPEVTQTPSHQVTQMGQEVILRCVPISNHLYFYWYRQILGQKVEFLVSFYNNEISEKSEIFDDQFSVERPDGSNFTLKIRSTKLEDSAMYFCAFRTTGTDTQYFGPGTRLTVL.